This TCR beta chain was sequenced in a study of cytomegalovirus exposure and HLA in healthy donors. This clone was seen only once. What it binds is not known. 13 Jbeta primers and 60 Vbeta primers were used for the PCR. Some clones are missing from TCRdb's copy, which holds only in-frame ones; the method was immunoSEQ multiplex PCR. The data show about 87,000 clones, 75% to 85% seen once. Findings of the study overall: Later genetic work tied a missense DCLRE1C variant to beta-chain V and J trimming. Cytomegalovirus association was assigned to approximately 160 TCR beta chains. Using a false discovery rate of 0.05, a later analysis showed that 15,000 to 20,000 TCR beta sequences were associated with HLA alleles. Available immune exposure information covered CMV serostatus only.

Specimen: PBMCs. The TCR was taken from a woman between 40 and 50 years old in good health and CMV-seronegative.

As DNA, the CDR3 is TGCGCCAGCAGCTTGGGGGGCAGGCCGAGCTCCTACGAGCAGTACTTC. Translated, it gives CASSLGGRPSSYEQYF. The chain is built from TRBV5-1 and TRBJ2-5, with D perhaps TRBD1 (5 bases). The tail of the sequence fits TRBJ2-7 better, so the J call may be wrong. This CDR3 comprises 16 residues. CDR1 is SGHRS, CDR2 YFSETQ, per germline.